The clone carrying this T cell receptor (beta chain) appeared a few times. As yet, its antigen is unknown. The sample is drawn from a study of T-cell reconstitution after alpha-beta-depleted transplantation in children. Study-wide results and caveats: Expanded graft clones numbering several hundred reportedly gave rise to alpha-beta T cells about two months after transplant. At day 60, the high TCRbeta diversity found in some patients originated from recipient T cells and thymic progenitors that had survived. Counts and diversity of T cells one year after transplant came mostly from newly produced T cells.

As it was prepared, the TCRbeta library received unique molecular identifiers. TCRdb redid the calling of the PCR reads with MiXCR, one entry per CDR3 protein. Here the sample spans some 200,000 distinct CDR3 sequences, roughly 8.1% being singletons. The receptor was derived from a male patient aged 2-9 years who had a stem cell transplant for acute myeloid leukemia, so the T cells may come from the graft donor. Source: PBMCs, mostly from graft donor cells, taken 360 days after TCRalphabeta/CD19-depleted stem cell transplant.

As DNA, the CDR3 is TGTGCCAGCAGCAGGGGACAGGGCTGGGGCACTGAAGCTTTCTTT. Its translation: CASSRGQGWGTEAFF. The chain recombines TRBV11-1 with TRBJ1-1, with 9 bases lining up with TRBD1. V shed 5 bases and J 4 bases; nucleotides not matched to a gene: 8. The length of the CDR3 is 15 residues. Germline V gives CDR1 SGHAT, CDR2 FQDESV (reference sequence).